This TCR beta chain appears in the sequencing data of a study of blood T cell repertoires in COVID-19. Per the germline V gene, CDR1 is MDHEN and CDR2 is SYDVKM. There are 14 residues in the CDR3. The V gene end was trimmed by 3 bases and the J gene end by 2 bases; junction bases not matched to a gene: 2. Data came from immunoSEQ multiplex PCR; TCRdb stores just in-frame clones and leaves some out. This sample has around 190,000 clones; more than 75% occur once, and the top ten carry 4% to 5%. Specimen: peripheral blood. This chain uses TRBV28 with TRBJ2-3; TRBD2 aligns across 7 bases. The sequence was obtained from a human donor in a cohort sampled during active COVID-19. The CDR3 DNA sequence: TGTGCCAGCAGTTTGGCGGGAGTCACAGATACGCAGTATTTT. It yields the protein CASSLAGVTDTQYF. Using reference TRBV28 and TRBJ2-3 for the parts outside the CDR3, the full variable domain is DVKVTQSSRYLVKRTGEKVFLECVQDMDHENMFWYRQDPGLGLRLIYFSYDVKMKEKGDIPEGYSVSREKKERFSLILESASTNQTSMYLCASSLAGVTDTQYFGPGTRLTVL.